This T cell receptor (beta chain) appears in the sequencing data of a study of molecular identifiers for immune sequencing clone quantification. MiXCR was run by TCRdb on the PCR reads, yielding one entry per CDR3 protein. The table shows under 800,000 distinct CDR3 sequences, with around 25% occurring only once. Unmatched junction bases numbered 6, after V lost 2 bases and J lost 5 bases. The CDR3 contains 15 residues. Naive CD8 T cells were FACS-sorted by CD8+CD4-CCR7+CD45RA+ markers. This clonotype appeared many times. This TCR was sampled from a human donor in good health. Some libraries in this study had Jurkat cell RNA spiked in. J is TRBJ2-3 and V is TRBV12-3 or TRBV12-4; TRBD1 matches 8 bases. Sequenced input: naive CD8+ T cells from blood, with Jurkat cell RNA spiked in. The subset is: FACS-sorted CD8+CD4-CCR7+CD45RA+ naive T cells. DNA for the CDR3: TGTGCCAGCAGTTTATGGGGACAGGCCGGAGATACGCAGTATTTT. Protein product: CASSLWGQAGDTQYF.